A single T cell receptor (beta chain) is shown here with its context. Its target is unknown. TCRdb keeps only in-frame clones here, not all; method: immunoSEQ multiplex PCR. This table holds over a million clones, around 74% found once. The data were taken from a study of shared clonotypes between healthy human individuals. In the study overall: A donor's plate count was three for CD4 naive and three for CD4 memory; CD8 naive had two and CD8 memory one.

Whole-study findings and limits: The study generally estimated greater richness for naive than memory subsets. Rarefaction curves obtained for sorted subsets showed sequencing incomplete despite large depth. It was the non-shared clonotypes that had lower generation probabilities than clonotypes shared by all four donors.

V shed 2 bases and J 6 bases; nucleotides not matched to a gene: 5. Germline-derived CDR1 and CDR2 are SGHDN and FVKESK. This CDR3 contains 14 residues. The sample was memory CD4+ T cells sorted from blood. Noted subset: CD45RA-negative fraction. The chain carries TRBV14 and TRBJ1-1; 8 nucleotides align to TRBD1. The clonotype originates from a young man in good health. The CDR3 sequence is CASSQRQGTSEAFF. The DNA of the CDR3 is TGTGCCAGCAGCCAAAGACAGGGGACCTCTGAAGCTTTCTTT.